This TCR beta chain was obtained from a study of OX40 agonist ivuxolimab in advanced cancers. The assay was immunoSEQ multiplex PCR, and TCRdb's table has in-frame clones only and misses some. The sample includes about 82,000 clones, roughly 92% of them seen just once. The CDR3 covers 20 residues. V gave up 3 bases and J gave up 0 bases, with 24 bases separating them. CDR1 and CDR2 from the germline V gene are LNHDA and SQIVND (reference sequence). This chain uses TRBV19 with TRBJ2-4; D is perhaps TRBD2 (6 bases). Sample: CD4+ or CD8+ T cells sorted from blood, taken in a trial of the OX40 agonist ivuxolimab. The source is an adult with an advanced solid tumor such as melanoma, head and neck, liver or kidney cancer. DNA for the CDR3: TGTGCCAGTAGTATTGGTGGATGGGGAGGAGGACAACTAGCCAAAAACATTCAGTACTTC. Its translation: CASSIGGWGGGQLAKNIQYF.